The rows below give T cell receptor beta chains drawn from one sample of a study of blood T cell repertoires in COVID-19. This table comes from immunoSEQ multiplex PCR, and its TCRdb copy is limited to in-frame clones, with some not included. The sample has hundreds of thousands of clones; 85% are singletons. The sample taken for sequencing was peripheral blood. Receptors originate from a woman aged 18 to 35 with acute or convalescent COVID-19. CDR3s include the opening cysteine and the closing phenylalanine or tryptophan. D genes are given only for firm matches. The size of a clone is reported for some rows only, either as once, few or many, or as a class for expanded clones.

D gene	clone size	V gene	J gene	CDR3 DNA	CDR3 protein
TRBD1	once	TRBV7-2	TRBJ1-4	TGTGCCAGCAGCTCGTACGACAGGGAAGGAGAAAAACTGTTTTTT	CASSSYDREGEKLFF
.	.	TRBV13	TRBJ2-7	TGTGCCAGCAGCTTAAGGGACTCAGCCTACGAGCAGTACTTC	CASSLRDSAYEQYF
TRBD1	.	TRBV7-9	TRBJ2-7	TGTGCCAGCAGCTTAGCCATTTCCGGGACAGGGGGCTCCGAGCAGTACTTC	CASSLAISGTGGSEQYF
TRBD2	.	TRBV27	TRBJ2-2	TGTGCCAGCAGTTTCTTACTAGCGGGGGAGGGCACCGGGGAGCTGTTTTTT	CASSFLLAGEGTGELFF
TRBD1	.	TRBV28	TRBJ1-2	TGTGCCAGCAGTTTCAAGGGGGCGTTTCGGTCAGGCTACACCTTC	CASSFKGAFRSGYTF
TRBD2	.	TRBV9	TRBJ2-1	TGTGCCTGCAATAGCGGGGGCGGGGATGAGCAGTTCTTC	CACNSGGGDEQFF
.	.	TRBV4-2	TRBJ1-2	TGTGCCAGCAGCCAAAATACCGAGTCCGTCTATGGCTACACCTTC	CASSQNTESVYGYTF
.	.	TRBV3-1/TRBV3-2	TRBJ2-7	TGTGCCAGCAGCCAAGATATGGCGGACGAGCAGTACTTC	CASSQDMADEQYF
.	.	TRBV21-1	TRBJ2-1	TGTGCCAGCAGCAAGCTAGCGGGAGACGGAGAGCAGTTCTTC	CASSKLAGDGEQFF
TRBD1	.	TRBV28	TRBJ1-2	TGTGCCAGCAGACCCTCTGTAGTCCGGGACAGGGGGAATGGCTACACCTTC	CASRPSVVRDRGNGYTF
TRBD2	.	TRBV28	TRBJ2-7	TGTGCCAGCAGTTTCCGTACATGGCGCGGGAGCTGGTACGAGCAGTACTTC	CASSFRTWRGSWYEQYF
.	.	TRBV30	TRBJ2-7	TGTGCCGGGGACCTCGAGGGTTCCTACGAGCAGTACTTC	CAGDLEGSYEQYF
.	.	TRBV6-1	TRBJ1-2	TGTGCCAGCAGTGAAGCGCGCGGCAGTAACTATGGCTACACCTTC	CASSEARGSNYGYTF
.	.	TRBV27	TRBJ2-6	TGTGCCAGCAGTTACCGGCCGACTGCGGCTGGGGCCAACGTCCTGACTTTC	CASSYRPTAAGANVLTF
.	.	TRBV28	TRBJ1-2	TGTGCCAGCAGCTCAGGGGTGGGGTCGGACTATGGCTACACCTTC	CASSSGVGSDYGYTF
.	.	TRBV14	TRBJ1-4	TGTGCCAGCAGCCGGGGAGGAAACGAAAAACTGTTTTTT	CASSRGGNEKLFF
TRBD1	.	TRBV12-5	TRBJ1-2	TGTGCTAGTGGTTCTCGGACAGGGAAGAACTATGGCTACACCTTC	CASGSRTGKNYGYTF
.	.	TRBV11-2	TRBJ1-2	TGTGCCAGCAGCTTAGCCACCTTGGATTGGGGAGACGCCTATGGCTACACCTTC	CASSLATLDWGDAYGYTF
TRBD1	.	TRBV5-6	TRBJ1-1	TGTGCCAGCAGCCCTATGGACAGGACGAACACTGAAGCTTTCTTT	CASSPMDRTNTEAFF
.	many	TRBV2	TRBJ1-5	TGTGCCAGCAGAGTCAGGGTCGGTCAGCCCCAGCATTTT	CASRVRVGQPQHF
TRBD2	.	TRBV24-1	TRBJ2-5	TGTGCCACCAGTGATAATCGGGGGGGATTCGGAGAGACCCAGTACTTC	CATSDNRGGFGETQYF
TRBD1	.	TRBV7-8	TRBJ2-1	TGTGCCAGCAGCTGGGACAGGGTCGGAGATGAGCAGTTCTTC	CASSWDRVGDEQFF
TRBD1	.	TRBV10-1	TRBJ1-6	TGCGCCAGCGGAATCTACAGGGGGCTGGATTCACCCCTCCACTTT	CASGIYRGLDSPLHF
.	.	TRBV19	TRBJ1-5	TGTGCCAGTAGTCCACGAACCGACAGTACAAGCAATCAGCCCCAGCATTTT	CASSPRTDSTSNQPQHF
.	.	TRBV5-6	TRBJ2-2	TGTGCCAGCAGCTCGCTCAGGGGAAGCACCGGGGAGCTGTTTTTT	CASSSLRGSTGELFF
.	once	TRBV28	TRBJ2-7	TGTGCCAGCAGCCAAGGACATCGCTACGAGCAGTACTTC	CASSQGHRYEQYF
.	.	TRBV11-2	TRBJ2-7	TGTGCCAGCAGCTTAGCTTTTGGCAGGGCTCTACACGAGCAGTACTTC	CASSLAFGRALHEQYF
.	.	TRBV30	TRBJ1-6	TGTGCCTGGAGTAGGAGCTGGACAAATTCACCCCTCCACTTT	CAWSRSWTNSPLHF
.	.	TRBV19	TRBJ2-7	TGTGCCAGTAGTCCATCCCCACGGGAGCAGTACTTC	CASSPSPREQYF